What follows is one TCR beta chain and its context. Antigen: not known. This sample is part of a study of identical twins. General study results and limits: Analyses of zero insertions could be partly confounded by invariant MAIT and iNKT cells. A lower insertion count was a feature of abundant cord blood beta clonotypes, with no such feature in memory repertoires. Interpretation of the results relied on cross-sectional statistical analysis and not on following the same donors. Surplus twin overlap in beta out-of-frame sequences was less pronounced.

In germline, CDR1 is DFQATT, CDR2 SNEGSKA (reference sequence). The CDR3 length is 16 residues. The V end was cut by 4 bases, the J end by 0 bases, with 18 bases between. Using its own MiXCR run on the 5' RACE reads, TCRdb lists one record per CDR3 protein. The table records 350,000 to 450,000 distinct CDR3 sequences, under 20% of them present only once. The rearrangement uses TRBV20-1 and TRBJ1-1; TRBD1 is a possible D gene (5 bases). The TCR sequence derives from a man aged 50-59 years in good health. The sample comprised naive T cells sorted from blood. CDR3: CSAKIRTLSLNTEAFF. The CDR3 nucleotides read TGCAGTGCTAAAATTAGGACACTTTCCTTGAACACTGAAGCTTTCTTT.